This TCR beta chain is drawn from a study of OX40 agonist ivuxolimab in advanced cancers. Study results and limitations: Partial responders receiving 0.1-3.0 mg/kg showed among the lowest clonal expansion. Antigen specificity of clonally expanded peripheral T cells was not established. With doses of 0.1 to 3.0 mg/kg, CD4+ and CD8+ blood T cells had undergone clonal expansion by week 6.

Comment on this clone: Its antigen is unknown.

The CDR3 length is 17 residues. J was trimmed by 11 bases and V by 4 bases; bases with no gene match: 15. From germline, CDR1 is SGHTA and CDR2 FQGNSA. Profiling relied on immunoSEQ multiplex PCR, and the TCRdb table lists in-frame clones only, not all of them. The table lists approximately 60,000 clones, around 80% of them singletons, with 3.1% in the top ten. The V call is TRBV7-2, the J call TRBJ2-3, with 13 bases identical to TRBD2. Material: CD4+ or CD8+ T cells sorted from blood, obtained in a trial of the OX40 agonist ivuxolimab. The source of this sequence is an adult with an advanced solid tumor such as melanoma, head and neck, liver or kidney cancer. The CDR3 sequence is CASSSNRLAGGIGVQYF. The CDR3, as DNA: TGTGCCAGCAGCTCCAACAGACTAGCGGGGGGCATAGGAGTGCAGTATTTT. Drawing the rest from reference TRBV7-2 and TRBJ2-3, the complete variable domain is GAGVSQSPSNKVTEKGKDVELRCDPISGHTALYWYRQSLGQGLEFLIYFQGNSAPDKSGLPSDRFSAERTGGSVSTLTIQRTQQEDSAVYLCASSSNRLAGGIGVQYFGPGTRLTVL.